This T cell receptor (beta chain) was captured by sequencing in a study of T cells after yellow fever vaccination. Points from the study as a whole: Relatively few clonotypes were ones that appeared in both CD4 and CD8 compartments.

In germline, CDR1 is MGHRA, CDR2 YSYEKL. The CDR3 consists of 14 residues. V lost 0 bases to trimming and J lost 7 bases, with 9 bases between them. MiXCR was run by TCRdb on the 5' RACE reads, yielding one entry per CDR3 protein. The table shows about 350,000 distinct CDR3 sequences, with 8.1% occurring only once. There are a few counts of this clonotype. As yet, its antigen is unknown. The sequence derives from a man younger than 30 who received the YFV17D yellow fever vaccine. Sequencing used PBMCs, obtained more than 40 days after the first yellow fever vaccination. The chain joins TRBV4-1 to TRBJ2-2; D is perhaps TRBD2 (5 bases). In nucleotides, the CDR3 is TGCGCCAGCAGCCAAGAGAGGGCGGACGGGGAGCTGTTTTTT. Translation gives CASSQERADGELFF.